The clone carrying this T cell receptor (beta chain) was observed at least ten times. Its specificity is not known. At survey level, the immunoSEQ assay was run in its v3.0 version. Some clones are missing from TCRdb's copy, which holds only in-frame ones; the method was immunoSEQ multiplex PCR. This sample yields over 15,000 clones, of which roughly 72% are seen a single time; 15% belongs to the top ten. The entry originates in a study of long-term antiretroviral therapy in people with HIV. Overall study: Specimens dating back about a decade before the 2015 immediate-ART recommendation are the oldest included.

The study, taken as a whole, reports: Transplant-donor-level diversity was not reached after ART, though diversity increased.

The CDR3 loop spans 16 amino acids. Trimming took 2 bases from V and 0 from J, leaving 8 bases between them. Germline V lookup: CDR1 MNHEY, CDR2 SMNVEV (reference sequence). The sequencing here drew on unsorted PBMCs, taken roughly 2.5 years before starting antiretroviral therapy. The J gene is TRBJ1-6, the V gene TRBV27; D gene unclear. This TCR derives from a woman aged 45 to 65 with HIV. The CDR3: CASSLDGSSYNSPLHF. In DNA form, the CDR3 reads TGTGCCAGCAGTTTAGACGGGAGCTCCTATAATTCACCCCTCCACTTT.